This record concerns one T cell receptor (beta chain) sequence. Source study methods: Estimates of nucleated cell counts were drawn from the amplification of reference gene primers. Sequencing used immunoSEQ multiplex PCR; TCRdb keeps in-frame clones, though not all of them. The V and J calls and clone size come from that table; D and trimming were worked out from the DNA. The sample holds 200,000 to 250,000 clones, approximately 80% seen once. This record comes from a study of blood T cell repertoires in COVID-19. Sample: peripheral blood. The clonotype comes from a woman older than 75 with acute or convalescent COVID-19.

This CDR3 reads CASSQVTGGRSPLHF. As DNA, the CDR3 is TGTGCCAGCAGCCAAGTTACAGGGGGCAGGTCACCCCTCCACTTT. The V call is TRBV14, the J call TRBJ1-6; 9 nucleotides align to TRBD1. J lost 10 bases, V lost 1 base, and 5 bases had no gene match. CDR1 SGHDN and CDR2 FVKESK come from the germline V gene. This CDR3 spans 15 amino acids.